Listed below are T cell receptor beta chains from one sample, sequenced in a study of human T cells and chemical hapten exposure. TCRdb recomputed calls from the RACE reads with MiXCR, one row per CDR3 protein. The sample yields 55,000 to 85,000 distinct CDR3 sequences, 7.5% to 10% seen once. The material sequenced was whole blood, taken in connection with sensitization to the hapten diphenylcyclopropenone (DPC). The receptors shown here come from a woman aged 35 to 49 with alopecia areata. Some clones in this sample may be carry-over from other donors' samples. The CDR3 runs from the conserved cysteine through the conserved F or W.

v_call: TRBV5-1
j_call: TRBJ1-1
cdr3_aa: CASSLAVGGGTEAFF

v_call: TRBV21-1
j_call: TRBJ2-1
cdr3_aa: CASSKQGHEQFF

v_call: TRBV7-2
j_call: TRBJ2-3
cdr3_aa: CASSSSGVRGDTQYF

v_call: TRBV19
j_call: TRBJ2-6
cdr3_aa: CASGLGQSLFSSGANVLTF

v_call: TRBV6-1
j_call: TRBJ2-6
cdr3_aa: CASVSSGANVLTF

v_call: TRBV6-2/TRBV6-3
j_call: TRBJ2-7
cdr3_aa: CASRREQGLSYEQYF

v_call: TRBV6-2/TRBV6-3
j_call: TRBJ2-7
cdr3_aa: CASSSTGTAYEQYF

v_call: TRBV30
j_call: TRBJ2-1
cdr3_aa: CARRGRATEYNEQFF

v_call: TRBV4-2
j_call: TRBJ2-1
cdr3_aa: CASSQGPQSGGANEQFF

v_call: TRBV12-3/TRBV12-4
j_call: TRBJ1-1
cdr3_aa: CASTLGQMNTEAFF

v_call: TRBV28
j_call: TRBJ2-7
cdr3_aa: CASKAPGMDEQYF

v_call: TRBV7-9
j_call: TRBJ2-1
cdr3_aa: CASSLALTGTDNEQFF

v_call: TRBV7-2
j_call: TRBJ1-1
cdr3_aa: CASSLIPGQGLLSF

v_call: TRBV7-9
j_call: TRBJ1-5
cdr3_aa: CASSWGDRGLYQPQHF

v_call: TRBV4-1
j_call: TRBJ1-5
cdr3_aa: CASSQEGVVTVNSNQPQHF

v_call: TRBV4-2
j_call: TRBJ1-2
cdr3_aa: CASSQAGRVNYGYTF

v_call: TRBV12-3/TRBV12-4
j_call: TRBJ1-2
cdr3_aa: CASRRQGASGYTF

v_call: TRBV7-9
j_call: TRBJ2-7
cdr3_aa: CASSLVGDISYEQYF

v_call: TRBV10-3
j_call: TRBJ2-1
cdr3_aa: CAISELAGGEQFF

v_call: TRBV20-1
j_call: TRBJ1-2
cdr3_aa: CSASERVNYGYTF

v_call: TRBV5-6
j_call: TRBJ1-3
cdr3_aa: CASSLVLSTGVGNTIYF

v_call: TRBV5-1
j_call: TRBJ2-2
cdr3_aa: CASSLDLTGELFF

v_call: TRBV6-5
j_call: TRBJ1-6
cdr3_aa: CASSYSNRLDNSPLHF

v_call: TRBV27
j_call: TRBJ1-5
cdr3_aa: CASSSSRVSNQPQHF

v_call: TRBV29-1
j_call: TRBJ1-2
cdr3_aa: CSVDPRQERRYGYTF

v_call: TRBV12-3/TRBV12-4
j_call: TRBJ1-2
cdr3_aa: CASSFSPYGYTF

v_call: TRBV5-1
j_call: TRBJ2-5
cdr3_aa: CASTDRAKETQYF

v_call: TRBV6-5
j_call: TRBJ1-2
cdr3_aa: CASSYRGSAGGNYGYTF

v_call: TRBV7-2
j_call: TRBJ2-3
cdr3_aa: CASSFARGTNRGTQYF

v_call: TRBV6-5
j_call: TRBJ2-7
cdr3_aa: CASMSRDGSYEQYF